Sequencing of this T cell receptor beta chain was carried out in a study of shared clonotypes between healthy human individuals. Study details: Three plates were used per donor for CD4 naive, three for CD4 memory, two for CD8 naive and one for CD8 memory.

Turning to this clone: No antigen is known for it.

Whole-study results and caveats: Generally, naive subsets came out with larger estimated richness than memory subsets. A reduction in generation probabilities was seen for non-shared clonotypes relative to those shared by all four donors.

Libraries were prepared by immunoSEQ multiplex PCR; TCRdb keeps only in-frame clonotypes and omits some of them. The table has around 600,000 clones, about 95% seen once. Germline V gene lookup returns CDR1 MDHEN and CDR2 SYDVKM. The CDR3 sequence is 19 residues long. Trimming cost V 1 base and J 0 bases, with 19 bases left between them. The naive CD8 subset, CD45RO-negative cells positively selected for CCR7, excluded terminally differentiated effector memory CD45RA+ cells. The sample consisted of naive CD8+ T cells sorted from blood. The genes are TRBV28 and TRBJ2-4; tentatively, D is TRBD2 (5 bases). This receptor was identified in a young woman in good health. CDR3 DNA: TGTGCCAGCAGTTTATCGGTTTCCCGGGATGGTCTAGCCAAAAACATTCAGTACTTC. Translated, it gives CASSLSVSRDGLAKNIQYF.